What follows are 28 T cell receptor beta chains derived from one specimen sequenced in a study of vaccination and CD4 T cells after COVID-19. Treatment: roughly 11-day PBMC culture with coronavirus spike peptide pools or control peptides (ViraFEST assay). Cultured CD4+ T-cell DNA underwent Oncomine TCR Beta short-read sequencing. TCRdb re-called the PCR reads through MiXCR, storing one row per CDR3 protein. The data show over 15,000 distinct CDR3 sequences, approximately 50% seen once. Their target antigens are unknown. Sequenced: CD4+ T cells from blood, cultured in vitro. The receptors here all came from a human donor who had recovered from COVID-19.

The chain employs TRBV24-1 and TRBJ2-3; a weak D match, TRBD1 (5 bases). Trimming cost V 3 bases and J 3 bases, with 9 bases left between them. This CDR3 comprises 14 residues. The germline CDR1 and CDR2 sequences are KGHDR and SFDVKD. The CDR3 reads CATSDVTATDTQYF. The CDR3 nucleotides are TGTGCCACCAGTGATGTGACAGCGACAGATACGCAGTATTTT.

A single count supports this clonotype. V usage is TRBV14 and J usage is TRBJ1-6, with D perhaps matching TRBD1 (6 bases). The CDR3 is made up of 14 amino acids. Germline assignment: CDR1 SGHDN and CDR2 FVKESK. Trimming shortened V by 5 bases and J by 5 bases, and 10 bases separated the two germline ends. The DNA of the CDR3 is TGTGCCAGCAGCTTCGGACAGAATAATTCACCCCTCCACTTT. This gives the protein CASSFGQNNSPLHF.

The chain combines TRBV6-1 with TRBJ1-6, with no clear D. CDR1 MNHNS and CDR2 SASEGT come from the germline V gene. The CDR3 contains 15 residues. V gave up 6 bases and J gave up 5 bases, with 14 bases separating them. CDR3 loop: CASSVGRPDNSPLHF. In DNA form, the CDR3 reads TGTGCCAGCAGCGTGGGCAGGCCGGATAATTCACCCCTCCACTTT.

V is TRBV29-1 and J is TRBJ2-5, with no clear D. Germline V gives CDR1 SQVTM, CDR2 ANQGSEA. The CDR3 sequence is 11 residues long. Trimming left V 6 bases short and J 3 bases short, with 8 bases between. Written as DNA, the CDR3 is TGCAGCGTATTGCCCGAAGAGACCCAGTACTTC. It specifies CSVLPEETQYF. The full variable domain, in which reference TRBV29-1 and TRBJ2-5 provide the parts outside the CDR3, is SAVISQKPSRDICQRGTSLTIQCQVDSQVTMMFWYRQQPGQSLTLIATANQGSEATYESGFVIDKFPISRPNLTFSTLTVSNMSPEDSSIYLCSVLPEETQYFGPGTRLLVL.

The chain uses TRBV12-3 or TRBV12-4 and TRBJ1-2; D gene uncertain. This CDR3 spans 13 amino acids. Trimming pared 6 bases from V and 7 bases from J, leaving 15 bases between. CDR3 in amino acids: CASSLPPGGGYTF. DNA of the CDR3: TGTGCCAGCAGCCTCCCCCCTGGAGGTGGCTACACCTTC.

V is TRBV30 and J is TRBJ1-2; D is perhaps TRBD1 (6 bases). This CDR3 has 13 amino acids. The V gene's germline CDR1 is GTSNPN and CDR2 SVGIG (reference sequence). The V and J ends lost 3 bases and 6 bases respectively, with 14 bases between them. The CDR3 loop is CAWRRQVQDGYTF. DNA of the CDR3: TGTGCCTGGAGGAGACAGGTTCAGGATGGCTACACCTTC.

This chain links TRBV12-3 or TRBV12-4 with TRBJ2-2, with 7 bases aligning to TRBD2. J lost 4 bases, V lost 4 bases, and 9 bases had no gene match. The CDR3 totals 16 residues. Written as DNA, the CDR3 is TGTGCCAGCAGTTCGCGCGGGGGACGGGGCACCGGGGAGCTGTTTTTT. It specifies CASSSRGGRGTGELFF.

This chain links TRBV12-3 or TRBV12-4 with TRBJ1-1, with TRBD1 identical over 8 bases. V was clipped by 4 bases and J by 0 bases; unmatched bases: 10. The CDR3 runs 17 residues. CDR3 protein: CASSSLGQGTMNTEAFF. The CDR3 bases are TGTGCCAGCAGTTCTCTTGGACAGGGAACTATGAACACTGAAGCTTTCTTT.

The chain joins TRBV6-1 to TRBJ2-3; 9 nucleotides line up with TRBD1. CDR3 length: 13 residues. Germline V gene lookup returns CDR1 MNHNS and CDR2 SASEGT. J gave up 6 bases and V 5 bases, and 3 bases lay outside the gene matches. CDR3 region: CASSTDRGDTQYF. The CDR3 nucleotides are TGTGCCAGCAGTACAGACAGGGGGGATACGCAGTATTTT.

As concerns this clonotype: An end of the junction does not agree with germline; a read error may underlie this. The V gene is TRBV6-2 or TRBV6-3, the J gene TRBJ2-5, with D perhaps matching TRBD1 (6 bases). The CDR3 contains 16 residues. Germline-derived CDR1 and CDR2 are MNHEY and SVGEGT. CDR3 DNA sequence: TGTGCCAGCAGTTACTCTCCAGGGGTGATACAAGTGACCCAGTACTTC. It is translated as CASSYSPGVIQVTQYF.

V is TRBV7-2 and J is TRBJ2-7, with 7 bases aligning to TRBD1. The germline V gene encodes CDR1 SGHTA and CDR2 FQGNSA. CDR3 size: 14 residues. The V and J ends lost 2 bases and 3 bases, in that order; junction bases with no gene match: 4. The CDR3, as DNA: TGTGCCAGCAGCTTATGGGACAGAGACTACGAGCAGTACTTC. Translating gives CASSLWDRDYEQYF.

Here the CDR3 reads CAWTSSDTQYF. CDR3 sequence (DNA): TGTGCCTGGACGTCCTCAGATACGCAGTATTTT. This rearrangement joins TRBV30 to TRBJ2-3; D gene ambiguous. This CDR3 comprises 11 residues. The germline CDR1 and CDR2 sequences are GTSNPN and SVGIG (reference sequence). V lost 4 bases and J lost 4, with 6 bases in between.

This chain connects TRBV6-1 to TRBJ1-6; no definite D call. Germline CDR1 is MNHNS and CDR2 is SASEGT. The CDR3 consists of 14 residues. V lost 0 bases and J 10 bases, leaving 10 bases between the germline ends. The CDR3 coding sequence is TGTGCCAGCAGTGAAGCACATCGGGTATCACCCCTCCACTTT. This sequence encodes CASSEAHRVSPLHF.

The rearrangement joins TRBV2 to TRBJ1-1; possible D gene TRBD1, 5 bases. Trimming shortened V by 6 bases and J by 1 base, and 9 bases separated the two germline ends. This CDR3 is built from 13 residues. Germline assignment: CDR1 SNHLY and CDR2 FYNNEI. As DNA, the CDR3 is TGTGCCAGCAGATGGGGGGAGAACACTGAAGCTTTCTTT. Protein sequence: CASRWGENTEAFF.

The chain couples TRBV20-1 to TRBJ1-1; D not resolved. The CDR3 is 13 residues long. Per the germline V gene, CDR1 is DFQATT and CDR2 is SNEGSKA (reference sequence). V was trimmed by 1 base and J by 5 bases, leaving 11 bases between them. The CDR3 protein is CSARANAGTEAFF. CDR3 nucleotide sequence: TGCAGTGCTAGAGCGAATGCAGGTACTGAAGCTTTCTTT.

CDR3 DNA: TGTGCCAGTAGTCCAGGGACAGGGGGCTATGGCTACACCTTC. Its protein product is CASSPGTGGYGYTF. V usage is TRBV19 and J usage is TRBJ1-2, with 11 nucleotides matching TRBD1. This CDR3 has 14 residues. J gave up 4 bases and V 5 bases, and 3 bases lay outside the gene matches. The germline gives CDR1 LNHDA, CDR2 SQIVND (reference sequence).

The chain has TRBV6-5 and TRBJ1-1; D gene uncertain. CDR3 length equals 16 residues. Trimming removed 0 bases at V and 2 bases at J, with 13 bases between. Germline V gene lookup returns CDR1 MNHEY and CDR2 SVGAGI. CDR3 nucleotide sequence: TGTGCCAGCAGTTACTCGATTGGGCTTCCTAACACTGAAGCTTTCTTT. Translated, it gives CASSYSIGLPNTEAFF.

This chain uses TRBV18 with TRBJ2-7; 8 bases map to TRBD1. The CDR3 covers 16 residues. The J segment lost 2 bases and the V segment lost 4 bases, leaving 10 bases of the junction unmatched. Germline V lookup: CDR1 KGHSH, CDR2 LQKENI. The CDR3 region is CASSLTRTGITYEQYF. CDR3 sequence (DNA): TGTGCCAGCTCACTGACGAGGACAGGGATCACCTACGAGCAGTACTTC. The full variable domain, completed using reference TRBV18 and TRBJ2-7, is NAGVMQNPRHLVRRRGQEARLRCSPMKGHSHVYWYRQLPEEGLKFMVYLQKENIIDESGMPKERFSAEFPKEGPSILRIQQVVRGDSAAYFCASSLTRTGITYEQYFGPGTRLTVT.

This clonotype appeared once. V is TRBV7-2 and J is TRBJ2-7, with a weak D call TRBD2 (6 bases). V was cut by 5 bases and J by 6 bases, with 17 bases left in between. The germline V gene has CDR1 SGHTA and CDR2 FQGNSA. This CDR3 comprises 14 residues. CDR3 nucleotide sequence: TGTGCCAGCAGCCGGGACTTCCACCTGGGCGAGCAGTACTTC. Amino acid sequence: CASSRDFHLGEQYF.

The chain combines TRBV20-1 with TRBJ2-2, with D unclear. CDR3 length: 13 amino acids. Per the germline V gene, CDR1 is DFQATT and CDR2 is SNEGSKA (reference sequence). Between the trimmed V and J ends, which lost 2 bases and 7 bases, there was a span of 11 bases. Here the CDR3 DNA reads TGCAGTGCTAGACTCCAAGGAGTCGGGGAGCTGTTTTTT. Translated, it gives CSARLQGVGELFF.

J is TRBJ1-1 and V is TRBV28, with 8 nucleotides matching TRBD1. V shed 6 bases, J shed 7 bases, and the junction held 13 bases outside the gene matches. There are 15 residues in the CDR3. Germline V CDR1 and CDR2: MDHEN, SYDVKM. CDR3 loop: CASRYPPGTGDEAFF. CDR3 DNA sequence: TGTGCCAGCAGGTACCCCCCCGGGACAGGAGATGAAGCTTTCTTT.

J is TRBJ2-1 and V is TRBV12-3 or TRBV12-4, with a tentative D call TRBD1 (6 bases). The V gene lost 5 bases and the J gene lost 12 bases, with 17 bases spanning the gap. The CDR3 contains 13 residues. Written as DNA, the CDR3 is TGTGCCAGCAGTCCGGTCCCTCAGGGGACGCAGTTCTTC. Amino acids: CASSPVPQGTQFF.

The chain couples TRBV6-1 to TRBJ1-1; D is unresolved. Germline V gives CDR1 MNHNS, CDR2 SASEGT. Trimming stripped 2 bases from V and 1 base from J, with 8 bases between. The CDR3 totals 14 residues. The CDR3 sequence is CASSELGRNTEAFF. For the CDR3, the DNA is TGTGCCAGCAGTGAATTGGGGAGGAACACTGAAGCTTTCTTT.

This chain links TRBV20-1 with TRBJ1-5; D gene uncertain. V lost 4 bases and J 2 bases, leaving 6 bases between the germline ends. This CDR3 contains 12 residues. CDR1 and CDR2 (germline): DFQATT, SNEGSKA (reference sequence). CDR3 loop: CSANSGNQPQHF. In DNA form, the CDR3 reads TGCAGTGCTAACTCTGGCAATCAGCCCCAGCATTTT.

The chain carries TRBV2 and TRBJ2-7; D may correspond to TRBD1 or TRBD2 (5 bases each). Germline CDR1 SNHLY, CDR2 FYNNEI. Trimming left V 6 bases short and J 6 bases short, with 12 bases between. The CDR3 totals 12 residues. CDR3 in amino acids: CASRYVGTEQYF. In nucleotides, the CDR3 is TGTGCCAGCAGATACGTTGGGACCGAGCAGTACTTC.

In DNA, the CDR3 is TGTGCCAGCAGTGAAAATGCACGGAGGTCCCAGTACTTC. Its protein is CASSENARRSQYF. The rearrangement uses TRBV6-1 and TRBJ2-7; D may be TRBD2 (5 bases). Trimming left V 2 bases short and J 10 bases short, with 15 bases between. The germline V gene has CDR1 MNHNS and CDR2 SASEGT. The length of the CDR3 is 13 residues.

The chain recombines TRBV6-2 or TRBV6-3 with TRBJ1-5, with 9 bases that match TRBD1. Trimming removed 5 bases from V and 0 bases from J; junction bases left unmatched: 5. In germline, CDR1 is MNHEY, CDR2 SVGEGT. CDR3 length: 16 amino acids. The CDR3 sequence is CASSRTGDYSNQPQHF. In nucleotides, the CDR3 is TGTGCCAGCAGTCGGACAGGGGACTATAGCAATCAGCCCCAGCATTTT.

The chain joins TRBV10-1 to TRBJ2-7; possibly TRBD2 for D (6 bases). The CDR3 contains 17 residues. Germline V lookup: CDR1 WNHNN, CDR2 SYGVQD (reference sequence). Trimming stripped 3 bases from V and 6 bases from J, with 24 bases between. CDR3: CASSDPTGTPRDCEQYF. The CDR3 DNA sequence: TGCGCCAGCAGTGACCCCACCGGGACTCCGAGGGACTGCGAGCAGTACTTC.